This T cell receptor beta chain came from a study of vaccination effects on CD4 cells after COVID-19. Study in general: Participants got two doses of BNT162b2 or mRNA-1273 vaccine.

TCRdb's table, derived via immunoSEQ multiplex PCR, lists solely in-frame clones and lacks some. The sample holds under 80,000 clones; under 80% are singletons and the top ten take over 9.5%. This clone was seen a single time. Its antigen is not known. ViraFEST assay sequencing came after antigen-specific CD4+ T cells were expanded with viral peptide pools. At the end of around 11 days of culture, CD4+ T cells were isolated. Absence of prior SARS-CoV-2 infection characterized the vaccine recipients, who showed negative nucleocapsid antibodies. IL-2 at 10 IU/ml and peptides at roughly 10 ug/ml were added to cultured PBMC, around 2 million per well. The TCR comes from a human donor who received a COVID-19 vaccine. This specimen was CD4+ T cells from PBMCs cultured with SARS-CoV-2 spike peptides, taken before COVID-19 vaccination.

The CDR3 region has the DNA TGTGCCAGCAGCCCGGTCATGGGACAGATAACCGGGGAGCTGTTTTTT. It codes for CASSPVMGQITGELFF. This chain links TRBV5-4 with TRBJ2-2; the match to TRBD1 covers 7 bases. Trimming cost V 4 bases and J 5 bases; bases outside gene matches: 11. The CDR3 has 16 residues. Germline CDR1 SGHNT, CDR2 YYREEE (reference sequence). Together with reference TRBV5-4 and TRBJ2-2, the CDR3 gives the full variable domain: ETGVTQSPTHLIKTRGQQVTLRCSSQSGHNTVSWYQQALGQGPQFIFQYYREEENGRGNFPPRFSGLQFPNYSSELNVNALELDDSALYLCASSPVMGQITGELFFGEGSRLTVL.